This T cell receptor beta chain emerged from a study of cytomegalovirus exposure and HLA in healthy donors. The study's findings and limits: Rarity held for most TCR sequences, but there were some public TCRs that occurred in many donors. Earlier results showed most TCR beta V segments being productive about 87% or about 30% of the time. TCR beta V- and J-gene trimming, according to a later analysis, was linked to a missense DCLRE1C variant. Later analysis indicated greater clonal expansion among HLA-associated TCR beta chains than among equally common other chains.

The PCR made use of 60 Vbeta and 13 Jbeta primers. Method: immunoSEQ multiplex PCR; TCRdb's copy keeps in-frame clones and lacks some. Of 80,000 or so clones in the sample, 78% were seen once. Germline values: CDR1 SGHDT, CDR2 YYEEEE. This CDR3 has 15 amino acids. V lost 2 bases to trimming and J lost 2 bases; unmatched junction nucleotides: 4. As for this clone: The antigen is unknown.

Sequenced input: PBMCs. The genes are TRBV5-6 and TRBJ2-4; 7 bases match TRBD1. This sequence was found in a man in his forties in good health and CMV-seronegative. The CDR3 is CASSLTGQSKNIQYF. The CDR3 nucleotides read TGTGCCAGCAGCTTAACGGGACAGTCCAAAAACATTCAGTACTTC.